Each of the 20 T cell receptor beta chains below was sequenced from the same sample in a study of cytomegalovirus exposure and HLA in healthy donors. Amplification used 60 Vbeta primers and 13 Jbeta primers. Profiling relied on immunoSEQ multiplex PCR, and the TCRdb table lists in-frame clones only, not all of them. The sample includes about 120,000 clones, around 86% seen only once; the top ten take 3% to 5%. Sequencing was done on a sample of PBMCs. Source of these receptors: a woman aged 30 to 39 in good health and CMV-seronegative.

This sequence joins TRBV25-1 and TRBJ2-2, with D possibly matching TRBD2 (7 bases). Looked up from germline, CDR1 is MGHDK and CDR2 is SYGVNS. The germline V and J ends were trimmed by 5 bases and 6 bases, with 22 bases remaining between them. This CDR3 region has 17 residues. The DNA of the CDR3 is TGTGCCAGCAGTCCACCGCGGGGGCGGGAGAGGGCCGGGGAGCTGTTTTTT. Its translation is CASSPPRGRERAGELFF.

V and J are TRBV27 and TRBJ2-1; D gene uncertain. The V end lost 6 bases, the J end lost 4 bases, and 10 bases lay between the germline ends. CDR1 and CDR2 (germline): MNHEY, SMNVEV (reference sequence). The CDR3 totals 13 residues. The chain's CDR3 is CASSLGAYNEQFF. For the CDR3, the DNA is TGTGCCAGCAGCCTAGGCGCATACAATGAGCAGTTCTTC.

The rearrangement joins TRBV20-1 to TRBJ2-7, with 7 bases lining up with TRBD2. The CDR3 is 11 residues long. With 5 bases clipped from V and 7 bases from J, the junction kept 5 bases outside the gene matches. The germline V gene has CDR1 DFQATT and CDR2 SNEGSKA (reference sequence). The CDR3 bases are TGCAGTGCTGGAACCGGGGGGGAGCAGTACTTC. This gives the protein CSAGTGGEQYF.

Only one count was recorded for this clone. The rearrangement joins TRBV19 to TRBJ1-2, with D hard to call. The germline gives CDR1 LNHDA, CDR2 SQIVND (reference sequence). The CDR3 loop spans 16 amino acids. Trimming took off 1 base at V and 5 bases at J, with 17 bases between the two ends. CDR3 residues: CASSIGDDIDPYGYTF. Written as DNA, the CDR3 is TGTGCCAGTAGTATAGGTGATGACATAGACCCATATGGCTACACCTTC.

In this sample, this clone turned up a few times. The V call is TRBV5-1, the J call TRBJ2-7; 10 nucleotides line up with TRBD1. Germline V gene sequence: CDR1 SGHRS, CDR2 YFSETQ. Trimming at V came to 4 bases and at J to 4 bases, leaving 5 bases not matched to a gene. CDR3 length: 14 residues. The CDR3 DNA reads as TGCGCCAGCAGCCAAGGGACAGGGGAGTACGAGCAGTACTTC. This gives the protein CASSQGTGEYEQYF.

This chain links TRBV5-8 with TRBJ1-1, with D hard to call. The CDR3 contains 17 residues. CDR1 SGHTS and CDR2 YDEGEE come from the germline V gene. Deletions cut 0 bases from V and 4 bases from J, with 19 bases between. In DNA form, the CDR3 reads TGTGCCAGCAGCTTGGATTTTAGCTCAGCGGGGTTCACTGAAGCTTTCTTT. It is translated as CASSLDFSSAGFTEAFF. Combining the CDR3 with reference TRBV5-8 and TRBJ1-1 gives the whole variable domain EAGVTQSPTHLIKTRGQQATLRCSPISGHTSVYWYQQALGLGLQFLLWYDEGEERNRGNFPPRFSGRQFPNYSSELNVNALELEDSALYLCASSLDFSSAGFTEAFFGQGTRLTVV.

The J gene is TRBJ1-1, the V gene TRBV7-8; D gene uncertain. The CDR3 runs to 13 residues. From germline, CDR1 is SGHVS and CDR2 FQNEAQ. Trimming shortened V by 0 bases and J by 5 bases, and 7 bases separated the two germline ends. This chain's CDR3 is CASSLALQTEAFF. In nucleotides, the CDR3 is TGTGCCAGCAGCTTAGCGCTGCAGACTGAAGCTTTCTTT.

The gene calls are TRBV28 and TRBJ2-3; tentatively, D is TRBD2 (6 bases). This CDR3 is built from 16 residues. Looked up from germline, CDR1 is MDHEN and CDR2 is SYDVKM. Between the trimmed V and J ends, which lost 5 bases and 1 base, there was a span of 16 bases. CDR3 sequence (DNA): TGTGCCAGCAGTCCCCTCGCAGAGCGGGGCACAGATACGCAGTATTTT. Amino acid sequence: CASSPLAERGTDTQYF.

To note about this clone: At one boundary the junction diverges from the germline segment, which might be a read error. As DNA, the CDR3 is TGTTCCAGCGGGACAGCGAACACCGGGGAGCTGTTTTTT. Protein product: CSSGTANTGELFF. The rearrangement links TRBV7-9 to TRBJ2-2; D possibly uses TRBD1 or TRBD2 (7 bases each). Germline values: CDR1 SEHNR, CDR2 FQNEAQ (reference sequence). CDR3 length equals 13 residues.

The rearrangement uses TRBV4-1 and TRBJ1-2; maybe TRBD1 (5 bases). CDR3 size: 18 residues. V was shortened by 0 bases and J by 6 bases, with 23 bases between the two germline ends. The germline gives CDR1 MGHRA, CDR2 YSYEKL. The CDR3 DNA follows: TGCGCCAGCAGCCAAGACTACGTATGGGGGGGGTCGGTCGATGGCTACACCTTC. Protein: CASSQDYVWGGSVDGYTF.

The V gene is TRBV7-2, the J gene TRBJ2-7; maybe TRBD2 (5 bases). Trimming stripped 0 bases from V and 1 base from J, with 19 bases between. Germline values: CDR1 SGHTA, CDR2 FQGNSA. The CDR3 is 18 residues long. This CDR3 is CASSLAPGRGSASYEQYF. The CDR3 coding sequence is TGTGCCAGCAGCTTAGCCCCTGGCCGGGGTAGTGCATCCTACGAGCAGTACTTC. Full variable domain (missing parts from reference TRBV7-2 and TRBJ2-7): GAGVSQSPSNKVTEKGKDVELRCDPISGHTALYWYRQSLGQGLEFLIYFQGNSAPDKSGLPSDRFSAERTGGSVSTLTIQRTQQEDSAVYLCASSLAPGRGSASYEQYFGPGTRLTVT.

The chain couples TRBV18 to TRBJ2-3; D might be TRBD2 (6 bases). The germline V gene encodes CDR1 KGHSH and CDR2 LQKENI. V was clipped by 4 bases and J by 1 base, with 9 bases between them. This CDR3 has 14 amino acids. The CDR3 region has the DNA TGTGCCAGCTCACGATCTAGCGGCACAGATACGCAGTATTTT. Translating gives CASSRSSGTDTQYF.

This chain links TRBV6-1 with TRBJ1-5; D is unresolved. The CDR3 contains 16 residues. The V and J ends lost 0 bases and 3 bases respectively, with 12 bases between them. The germline CDR1 and CDR2 sequences are MNHNS and SASEGT. The CDR3 reads CASSEAVAEFNQPQHF. The DNA of the CDR3 is TGTGCCAGCAGTGAAGCTGTGGCGGAATTCAATCAGCCCCAGCATTTT.

The genes are TRBV19 and TRBJ2-7; 8 nucleotides agree with TRBD1. The CDR3 runs 15 residues. Germline assignment: CDR1 LNHDA and CDR2 SQIVND (reference sequence). Losses at the gene ends were 4 bases for V and 5 bases for J; bases not matched to a gene: 10. CDR3 bases: TGTGCCAGTAGTAGTGGACAGGGTCAGACCCACGAGCAGTACTTC. Protein sequence: CASSSGQGQTHEQYF.

The chain employs TRBV6-1 and TRBJ1-2; 8 positions agree with TRBD1. The V gene's germline CDR1 is MNHNS and CDR2 SASEGT. The CDR3 spans 14 residues. Losses at the gene ends were 6 bases for V and 4 bases for J; bases not matched to a gene: 7. The CDR3 loop is CASSGRGLGYGYTF. CDR3 bases: TGTGCCAGCAGCGGCAGGGGGCTTGGCTATGGCTACACCTTC.

This clone came up once. J is TRBJ2-2 and V is TRBV19; D is undetermined. The V and J ends lost 5 bases and 2 bases respectively, with 18 bases between them. Per germline, CDR1 LNHDA and CDR2 SQIVND (reference sequence). CDR3 length: 17 residues. The CDR3 sequence is CASSAKNTLYNTGELFF. The CDR3 DNA is TGTGCCAGTAGTGCAAAAAACACGTTATATAACACCGGGGAGCTGTTTTTT.

The V gene is TRBV19, the J gene TRBJ1-1; 7 nucleotides match TRBD1. V lost 6 bases to trimming and J lost 1 base; unmatched junction nucleotides: 2. This CDR3 has 13 residues. CDR1 and CDR2 from the germline V gene are LNHDA and SQIVND (reference sequence). The CDR3 spells CASSRDRNTEAFF. CDR3 nucleotide sequence: TGTGCCAGTAGCAGGGACAGGAACACTGAAGCTTTCTTT.

This clone was detected a few times. The rearrangement links TRBV18 to TRBJ1-3; TRBD1 matches 8 bases. Unmatched junction bases numbered 2, after V lost 1 base and J lost 0 bases. CDR1 is KGHSH, CDR2 LQKENI, per germline. The CDR3 is made up of 16 amino acids. This chain's CDR3 is CASSPRGQASGNTIYF. In nucleotides, the CDR3 is TGTGCCAGCTCACCACGGGGACAGGCCTCTGGAAACACCATATATTTT.

The chain joins TRBV7-6 to TRBJ2-3; TRBD2 aligns across 7 bases. V trimming: 1 base; J trimming: 4 bases; junction bases outside the gene matches: 11. The CDR3 contains 17 residues. CDR1 and CDR2 (germline): SGHVS, FNYEAQ. The CDR3: CASSLGVGTTGADTQYF. CDR3 sequence (DNA): TGTGCCAGCAGCTTAGGGGTGGGGACTACCGGGGCAGATACGCAGTATTTT.

This chain uses TRBV11-2 with TRBJ1-5; TRBD1 might be the D (5 bases). CDR1 SGHAT and CDR2 FQNNGV come from the germline V gene. The V and J ends lost 6 bases and 3 bases respectively, with 12 bases between them. The CDR3 is made up of 14 amino acids. The CDR3 nucleotides are TGTGCCAGCAGTCCGACGGGGGACAATCAGCCCCAGCATTTT. This sequence encodes CASSPTGDNQPQHF.